These 27 T cell receptor beta chains came from one sample sequenced in a study of Graves' ophthalmopathy and Graves' hyperthyroidism. For repertoire sequencing, the TCR beta CDR3 regions were amplified from RNA transcripts. Amplification began with first-round RT-PCR using HTBI primers, then second-round multiplex PCR was performed. MiXCR, applied by TCRdb to the multiplex PCR reads, yields one record per CDR3 protein. The sample holds around 1.1 million distinct CDR3 sequences, approximately 35% seen once. The sequencing sample was made of peripheral blood or thyroid tissue (not recorded which). The receptors here all came from an adult man with Graves' hyperthyroidism.

This clonotype was detected only a few times. V and J are TRBV7-9 and TRBJ2-6; TRBD1 might be the D (6 bases). Trimming cost V 5 bases and J 11 bases, with 16 bases left between them. The germline gives CDR1 SEHNR, CDR2 FQNEAQ (reference sequence). The CDR3 is made up of 14 amino acids. The CDR3 here is CASSLTRGTYVLTF. The CDR3 nucleotides read TGTGCCAGCAGCCTGACCAGGGGAACCTACGTCCTGACTTTC.

The V gene is TRBV10-3, the J gene TRBJ1-6; D remains ambiguous. CDR1 is ENHRY, CDR2 SYGVKD, per germline. The germline V and J ends were trimmed by 6 bases and 6 bases, with 9 bases remaining between them. This CDR3 is 13 amino acids long. The CDR3 spells CAIRGKGNSPLHF. DNA for the CDR3: TGTGCCATCAGGGGCAAGGGTAATTCACCCCTCCACTTT.

A few counts support this clonotype. The chain links TRBV15 to TRBJ2-2, with 7 positions matching TRBD1. Losses at the gene ends were 3 bases for V and 9 bases for J; bases not matched to a gene: 4. The CDR3 loop spans 13 amino acids. Per germline, CDR1 LNHNV and CDR2 YYDKDF (reference sequence). CDR3 DNA: TGTGCCACCAGCAGTCTACAGGGGTGGGAGCTGTTTTTT. Translated: CATSSLQGWELFF.

As to this clonotype: One junction end does not reproduce the germline sequence, and a read error may be involved. The rearrangement links TRBV10-3 to TRBJ1-3; 8 nucleotides align to TRBD1. The length of the CDR3 is 21 residues. Per the germline V gene, CDR1 is ENHRY and CDR2 is SYGVKD. The CDR3 region has the DNA TGTGCCAGCAGTTACTCGGGGACAGGAAAGACACTACAAGTCTTTGCAAACACCATATATTTT. Amino acids: CASSYSGTGKTLQVFANTIYF.

This clonotype was picked up many times. The chain carries TRBV4-1 and TRBJ2-6, with D uncertain. The CDR3 is 16 amino acids. Germline loops: CDR1 MGHRA, CDR2 YSYEKL. Trimming removed 1 base from V and 4 bases from J, with 11 bases in between. CDR3 sequence reads: CASSQVSATGANVLTF. The CDR3 DNA reads as TGCGCCAGCAGCCAAGTTTCCGCCACCGGGGCCAACGTCCTGACTTTC.

The gene calls are TRBV10-3 and TRBJ2-5; D gene uncertain. The CDR3 is 12 amino acids. V gave up 3 bases and J gave up 5 bases, with 7 bases separating them. Germline CDR1 ENHRY, CDR2 SYGVKD. The CDR3 here is CAISDEGETQYF. CDR3 nucleotides: TGTGCCATCAGTGATGAAGGGGAGACCCAGTACTTC.

The rearrangement joins TRBV20-1 to TRBJ2-7; D is possibly TRBD2 (6 bases). The ends were cut back, 3 bases at V and 3 bases at J, with 21 bases in the middle. This CDR3 comprises 16 residues. Germline values: CDR1 DFQATT, CDR2 SNEGSKA (reference sequence). CDR3 in DNA: TGCAGTGCTAGCAAACAGCTCGGGACTCCTCTCTACGAGCAGTACTTC. This gives the protein CSASKQLGTPLYEQYF.

The V and J genes are TRBV4-1 and TRBJ1-1; D might be TRBD1 (5 bases). V was pared by 0 bases and J by 11 bases, with 13 bases between. CDR1 and CDR2 (germline): MGHRA, YSYEKL. The CDR3 is made up of 13 amino acids. DNA of the CDR3: TGCGCCAGCAGCCAAGATGGGACTACCCCCGCTTTCTTT. The encoded protein is CASSQDGTTPAFF.

This chain uses TRBV24-1 with TRBJ2-5; 9 bases agree with TRBD2. There are 13 residues in the CDR3. V lost 10 bases, J lost 5 bases, and 7 bases stayed unmatched. Germline loops: CDR1 KGHDR, CDR2 SFDVKD. Written as DNA, the CDR3 is TGTGCCACGGGAACCGCGGGGGGGGAGACCCAGTACTTC. Translated, it gives CATGTAGGETQYF.

This clonotype has a handful of counts. This rearrangement joins TRBV29-1 to TRBJ2-3; possibly TRBD2 for D (5 bases). Trimming took 7 bases from V and 5 from J, leaving 19 bases between them. The CDR3 sequence is 14 residues long. Germline lookup yields CDR1 SQVTM and CDR2 ANQGSEA. In DNA, the CDR3 is TGCAGCGCCCTTGGGGAGCGATTTGTAGATACGCAGTATTTT. Encoded protein: CSALGERFVDTQYF.

This clonotype was picked up a small number of times. The chain has TRBV5-1 and TRBJ2-7; the match to TRBD2 covers 12 bases. Per germline, CDR1 SGHRS and CDR2 YFSETQ. The CDR3 has 16 residues. Unmatched junction bases numbered 3, after V lost 0 bases and J lost 2 bases. The CDR3 nucleotides read TGCGCCAGCAGCTTGGCGGGACTAGCGGGTACCTACGAGCAGTACTTC. Translated, it gives CASSLAGLAGTYEQYF.

The gene calls are TRBV4-3 and TRBJ1-5; 8 bases are a match to TRBD1. CDR1 is LGHNA, CDR2 YSLEER, per germline. CDR3 length equals 15 residues. V trimming: 1 base; J trimming: 3 bases; junction bases outside the gene matches: 2. DNA for the CDR3: TGCGCCAGCAGCCAAGGGGGACAGGACAATCAGCCCCAGCATTTT. Its translation is CASSQGGQDNQPQHF.

V gene TRBV7-2 combines with J gene TRBJ1-6; D is perhaps TRBD1 (5 bases). CDR1 SGHTA and CDR2 FQGNSA come from the germline V gene. The CDR3 loop spans 14 amino acids. The germline V and J ends were trimmed by 6 bases and 6 bases, with 12 bases remaining between them. As DNA, the CDR3 is TGTGCCAGCAGTTTGACAGAAATTAATTCACCCCTCCACTTT. It is translated as CASSLTEINSPLHF.

J is TRBJ1-5 and V is TRBV7-8; maybe TRBD1 (6 bases). The CDR3 is 14 residues long. V lost 1 base, J lost 14 bases, and 18 bases lay in between. The germline V gene has CDR1 SGHVS and CDR2 FQNEAQ. The CDR3 nucleotides read TGTGCCAGCAGCTTAGAGGGGGGAGGGCCCTACGAGCATTTT. This codes for CASSLEGGGPYEHF.

The chain joins TRBV20-1 to TRBJ1-2, with unresolved D. This CDR3 comprises 12 residues. Germline CDR1 DFQATT, CDR2 SNEGSKA (reference sequence). CDR3 sequence: CSVRGIGYGYTF. The CDR3 region has the DNA TGCAGCGTACGAGGGATCGGGTACGGCTACACCTTC.

The CDR3 protein is CRGGDLGNTGELFF. CDR3 nucleotide sequence: TGCAGGGGGGGGGACTTAGGAAACACCGGGGAGCTGTTTTTT. The gene calls are TRBV20-1 and TRBJ2-2; 7 bases line up with TRBD2. This CDR3 has 14 amino acids. CDR1 and CDR2 from the germline V gene are DFQATT and SNEGSKA (reference sequence).

V is TRBV11-2 and J is TRBJ2-7, with 9 bases identical to TRBD1. The CDR3 has 15 residues. The trim removed 6 bases at V and 7 bases at J, leaving 13 bases unmatched. Germline assignment: CDR1 SGHAT and CDR2 FQNNGV. The CDR3 region has the DNA TGTGCCAGCAGTTACTCGGCCGGGACAGGGCAGGAGCAGTACTTC. Protein sequence: CASSYSAGTGQEQYF.

The chain has TRBV11-1 and TRBJ2-2, with a possible D match to TRBD1 (7 bases). The V gene's germline CDR1 is SGHAT and CDR2 FQDESV (reference sequence). V lost 2 bases and J lost 6, with 13 bases in between. The length of the CDR3 is 15 residues. This CDR3 is CASSLNRGGPGELFF. In DNA, the CDR3 is TGTGCCAGCAGCTTAAACAGGGGAGGTCCCGGGGAGCTGTTTTTT.

This clonotype was picked up one time. The chain combines TRBV20-1 with TRBJ2-5; D is perhaps TRBD2 (5 bases). Germline V gene lookup returns CDR1 DFQATT and CDR2 SNEGSKA (reference sequence). The CDR3 has 15 residues. V dropped 4 bases and J dropped 2 bases, with 17 bases sitting between them. CDR3 nucleotides: TGCAGTGCTACCCGTACCTCCGGGGAGCAAGAGACCCAGTACTTC. Residues: CSATRTSGEQETQYF.

The table lists this clonotype with many counts. This chain joins TRBV19 and TRBJ1-2; weak D call: TRBD1 (6 bases). The CDR3 sequence is 15 residues long. The germline V gene encodes CDR1 LNHDA and CDR2 SQIVND (reference sequence). Deletions cut 4 bases from V and 1 base from J, with 13 bases between. In DNA form, the CDR3 reads TGTGCCAGTAGTAAACCTAAACAGGGTAACTATGGCTACACCTTC. Translating it yields CASSKPKQGNYGYTF.

In its sample, this clonotype was seen many times. This chain links TRBV29-1 with TRBJ2-7, with D unresolved. Germline-derived CDR1 and CDR2 are SQVTM and ANQGSEA. This CDR3 region has 12 residues. Trimming removed 2 bases from V and 3 bases from J, with 8 bases in between. The CDR3 sequence is CSVEIRRYEQYF. CDR3 nucleotide sequence: TGCAGCGTTGAAATTAGGCGCTACGAGCAGTACTTC.

This clonotype was seen a handful of times. This chain uses TRBV9 with TRBJ2-2; no definite D call. CDR3 size: 16 residues. Looked up from germline, CDR1 is SGDLS and CDR2 is YYNGEE. The V end was cut by 2 bases, the J end by 1 base, with 12 bases between. The CDR3 nucleotides read TGTGCCAGCAGCGTCGACCTCCGCGGGAACACCGGGGAGCTGTTTTTT. It codes for CASSVDLRGNTGELFF.

The chain carries TRBV10-3 and TRBJ1-5, with a possible D match to TRBD1 (5 bases). This CDR3 is 15 amino acids long. V shed 8 bases and J shed 0 bases, with 14 bases lying between them. From germline, CDR1 is ENHRY and CDR2 SYGVKD. The chain's CDR3 is CAIGATSDSNQPQHF. Written as DNA, the CDR3 is TGTGCCATCGGGGCGACATCAGATAGCAATCAGCCCCAGCATTTT.

Many counts were recorded for this clonotype. This chain links TRBV7-2 with TRBJ2-5; D may match TRBD1 or TRBD2 (6 bases each). Germline V gene lookup returns CDR1 SGHTA and CDR2 FQGNSA. Trimming shortened V by 1 base and J by 4 bases, and 16 bases separated the two germline ends. The CDR3 has 16 amino acids. Written as DNA, the CDR3 is TGTGCCAGCAGCTTAGTCGGGGGCGGTCGTGGAGAGACCCAGTACTTC. This gives the protein CASSLVGGGRGETQYF.

This clonotype occurred a few times. The chain joins TRBV6-1 to TRBJ1-5, with a possible D match to TRBD1 (5 bases). This CDR3 is 14 amino acids long. Trimming shortened V by 7 bases and J by 6 bases, and 16 bases separated the two germline ends. Germline assignment: CDR1 MNHNS and CDR2 SASEGT. The CDR3 region has the DNA TGTGCCAGCACAACGATCGAAGGGGTTCAGCCCCAGCATTTT. Translation gives CASTTIEGVQPQHF.

As for this clonotype: At one of its ends the junction is not consistent with the germline gene, which may arise from a read error. This chain joins TRBV10-3 and TRBJ1-2; D unclear. This CDR3 is 12 amino acids long. Per the germline V gene, CDR1 is ENHRY and CDR2 is SYGVKD. CDR3 sequence (DNA): TGTGCCAGCAGTTACCCCACGGTGGGCTACACCTTC. As protein: CASSYPTVGYTF.

This clonotype appeared a few times. The gene calls are TRBV4-1 and TRBJ2-7; 8 positions match TRBD2. Germline CDR1 MGHRA, CDR2 YSYEKL. J lost 5 bases, V lost 9 bases, and 6 bases had no gene match. The CDR3 extends over 12 amino acids. This chain's CDR3 is CASRAGVDEQYF. CDR3 DNA sequence: TGCGCCAGTCGAGCGGGGGTTGACGAGCAGTACTTC.